This T cell receptor beta chain appears in the sequencing data of a study of blood T cell repertoires in COVID-19. On the study more broadly: Italy, Spain and the United States were the sources of the convalescent and acute COVID-19 samples. T cells, B-cell-depleted T cells, or PBMCs provided the cDNA or gDNA that served as material.

During active infection, Seattle patients enrolled and were then monitored through disease. In the authors' methods: Amplification of reference gene primers provided the estimated nucleated cell counts. Generated by immunoSEQ multiplex PCR, the TCRdb table keeps only in-frame clones and is missing some. That table supplies the V and J calls and clone size; D and trimming were determined from the DNA. Of over 150,000 clones in the sample, more than 75% were seen once. Germline lookup yields CDR1 SGHRS and CDR2 YFSETQ. CDR3 size: 15 residues. Trimming took 4 bases from V and 7 from J, leaving 15 bases between them.

V usage is TRBV5-1 and J usage is TRBJ1-6; D might be TRBD1 (6 bases). The sample taken for sequencing was peripheral blood. The clonotype originates from a woman aged 55-70 years with COVID-19, enrolled during active disease. This chain's CDR3 is CASSRERDTNSPLHF. In nucleotides, the CDR3 is TGCGCCAGCAGCCGAGAAAGGGACACAAATTCACCCCTCCACTTT. Full variable domain (outside the CDR3, taken from reference TRBV5-1 and TRBJ1-6): KAGVTQTPRYLIKTRGQQVTLSCSPISGHRSVSWYQQTPGQGLQFLFEYFSETQRNKGNFPGRFSGRQFSNSRSEMNVSTLELGDSALYLCASSRERDTNSPLHFGNGTRLTVT.